Included here is one T cell receptor (beta chain) sequence, with context. Its antigen is as yet unknown. This sample is part of a study of T cell responses to AZD1222 COVID-19 vaccine. The study's findings and limits: The repertoires were collected only after the peak T cell response.

The data were produced by immunoSEQ multiplex PCR, yet TCRdb's version contains in-frame clones alone and is incomplete. This table has some 200,000 clones, just over 90% appearing once. The CDR3 consists of 14 residues. With 7 bases removed from V and 8 bases from J, the gap between germline ends came to 18 bases. The V gene's germline CDR1 is MDHEN and CDR2 SYDVKM. J is TRBJ1-5 and V is TRBV28, with D perhaps TRBD1 (6 bases). This TCR came from an adult who received the AZD1222 COVID-19 vaccine. Sequences were derived from peripheral blood, sampled 28 days after the second AZD1222 dose. CDR3 amino acids: CASNPGQRLKPQHF. CDR3 bases: TGTGCCAGCAACCCGGGACAAAGGTTGAAGCCCCAGCATTTT.